This T cell receptor (beta chain) was recorded in a study of beta chain features in type 1 diabetes. Whole-study findings and limits: Cells expressing TCR highly could be over-represented by cDNA sequencing. VDJ junctions sequenced from type 1 diabetes patients showed fewer insertions and more deletions.

Every isolated RNA sample was fully reverse transcribed, so sequencing captured expressed TCRB transcripts. Measured with immunoSEQ multiplex PCR; TCRdb has only the in-frame clones, and not every one. The data contain about 160,000 clones, over 7.5% of them singletons. This clone was counted at least ten times. What it binds is not known. Germline CDR1 SGHRS, CDR2 YFSETQ. The CDR3 is 15 amino acids. Trimming cost V 4 bases and J 1 base; bases outside gene matches: 4. Sequencing was carried out using central memory CD4+ T cells from blood. The chain links TRBV5-1 to TRBJ2-1; 8 positions agree with TRBD2. The sequence was collected from a man between 18 and 35 years old in good health. The CDR3 region is CASSTGGGSYNEQFF. For the CDR3, the DNA is TGCGCCAGCAGCACCGGGGGGGGGTCCTACAATGAGCAGTTCTTC. Full variable domain (remainder filled in from reference TRBV5-1 and TRBJ2-1): KAGVTQTPRYLIKTRGQQVTLSCSPISGHRSVSWYQQTPGQGLQFLFEYFSETQRNKGNFPGRFSGRQFSNSRSEMNVSTLELGDSALYLCASSTGGGSYNEQFFGPGTRLTVL.